This TCR beta chain was profiled in a study of T cell repertoires in cytomegalovirus infection (dated by TCRdb to between 2017 and 2020). Regarding the research as a whole: Alongside well-studied HLA-B-restricted epitopes, the peptide stimulations were aimed at recently identified HLA-C-restricted CMV epitopes, whose presentation resists viral immunomodulation. Donor HLA type was relevant to the analysis, as public TCR beta signatures indicated carriage of CMV infection together with the matching HLA type. Beyond this particular receptor, the publication reports: In both this cohort and an independent roughly 400-donor cohort, the cumulative frequency of public TCR beta family members distinguished carriers of CMV infection plus the relevant HLA type. The ex vivo response was dominated by HLA-C-restricted CMV-specific TCR beta clonotypes, which also provided the single most frequent clonotype in two of eight donors.

Note on this clonotype: The antigen it binds to is not known. A read error may produce the germline difference seen at one junction end.

The CDR3 sequence holds 15 residues, the cysteine and phenylalanine included. Solely the CDR3 DNA is kept, with 45 bases framed from the first base. Instrument on record: Illumina HiSeq 1500. Through fastp at Q25 and MiXCR, TCRdb rebuilt clones from the public reads, retaining in-frame beta chains. Rows matching on CDR3 protein sequence are summarized as one entry with the most common DNA and genes. In this sample the table shows around 89,000 distinct CDR3 sequences, approximately 30% of which occur a single time. 71% of the sample goes to the ten largest clones. Per the publication, the treatment or condition label means: in vitro stimulation with specific CMV peptide epitopes to enrich CMV-specific T cells.

The receptor was isolated from a human donor in good health (CMV status not recorded). Some clones in this sample may be carry-over from other donors' samples. The chain employs TRBV5-3 and TRBJ2-1; a stretch of 12 junction bases matches TRBD2. TRBJ2-7 explains the end of the DNA better; the J call may be wrong. TRBV5-3 is identified as an open reading frame with a role that is uncertain. The sequencing here drew on CD8+ T cells from cultured PBMCs, taken from culture after CMV antigen stimulation. The DNA is as follows: TGTGCCAGCAGCTTGACTAGCGGGGGATACAATGAGCAGTACTTC. Its translation reads: CASSLTSGGYNEQYF.